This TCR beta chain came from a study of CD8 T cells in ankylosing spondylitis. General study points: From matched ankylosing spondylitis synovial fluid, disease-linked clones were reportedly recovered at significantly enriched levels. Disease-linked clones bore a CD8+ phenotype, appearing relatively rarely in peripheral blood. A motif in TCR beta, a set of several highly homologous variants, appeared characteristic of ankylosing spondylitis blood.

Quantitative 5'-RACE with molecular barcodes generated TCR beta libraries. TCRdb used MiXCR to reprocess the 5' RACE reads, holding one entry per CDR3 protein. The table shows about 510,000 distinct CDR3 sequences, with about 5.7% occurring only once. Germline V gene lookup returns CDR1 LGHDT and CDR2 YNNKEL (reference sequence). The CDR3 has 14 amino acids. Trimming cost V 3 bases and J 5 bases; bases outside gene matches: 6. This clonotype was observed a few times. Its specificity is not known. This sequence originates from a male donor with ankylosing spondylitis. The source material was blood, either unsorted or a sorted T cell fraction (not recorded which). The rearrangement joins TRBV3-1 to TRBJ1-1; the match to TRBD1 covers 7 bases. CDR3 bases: TGTGCCAGCAGCCAGGCAGGGGGTAATACTGAAGCTTTCTTT. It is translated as CASSQAGGNTEAFF.